This T cell receptor beta chain was identified during a study of T cell responses to AZD1222 COVID-19 vaccine. Comment on this clone: Its antigen is unidentified.

Study-level results: As reported, nearly half of all spike-specific TCRs target variant regions that are unmutated. Once two AZD1222 doses were given, Spike-specific TCR breadth and depth went up. Spike-wide coverage was observed for vaccine-associated CD4 TCRs, with dominant responses at 160-218 and 743-854. It was only a handful of AZD1222 recipients who were seropositive at baseline.

Germline assignment: CDR1 SGDLS and CDR2 YYNGEE. This CDR3 is 17 amino acids long. V was pared by 0 bases and J by 2 bases, with 9 bases of the junction left unmatched. Some clones are missing from TCRdb's copy, which holds only in-frame ones; the method was immunoSEQ multiplex PCR. The sample includes about 110,000 clones, 91% of them seen just once. V and J are TRBV9 and TRBJ2-3; 7 bases map to TRBD2. The material was peripheral blood, obtained on day 0 of AZD1222 vaccination. The TCR comes from an adult in good health. CDR3: CASSVGPSGTTTDTQYF. The CDR3 DNA reads as TGTGCCAGCAGCGTAGGCCCCTCCGGGACTACCACAGATACGCAGTATTTT.